Listed below are T cell receptor beta chains from one sample, sequenced in a study of blood T cell repertoires in COVID-19. Repertoires were generated with immunoSEQ multiplex PCR, while TCRdb's copy carries only in-frame clones and drops some. The sample yields around 170,000 clones, 83% seen once. The sequenced sample was peripheral blood. These receptors were taken from a woman aged 35 to 49 with acute or convalescent COVID-19. Both conserved end residues are part of each CDR3. The order of the fields is clone size, D gene, J gene, V gene, CDR3 protein, CDR3 DNA. D genes are given only for firm matches. Size tells how often a clone was seen (once, few, many) or the class of an expanded clone, and some rows leave it out.

abundance: .
d_gene: .
j_gene: TRBJ1-2
v_gene: TRBV6-1
CDR3aa: CASSDIVYGYTF
CDR3nt: TGTGCCAGCAGTGATATAGTCTATGGCTACACCTTC

abundance: .
d_gene: .
j_gene: TRBJ2-1
v_gene: TRBV5-4
CDR3aa: CASIDFSGGNNEQFF
CDR3nt: TGTGCCAGCATCGACTTTAGCGGCGGCAATAATGAGCAGTTCTTC

abundance: .
d_gene: .
j_gene: TRBJ2-7
v_gene: TRBV7-2
CDR3aa: CASSLVPGAEQYF
CDR3nt: TGTGCCAGCAGCTTAGTGCCAGGGGCCGAGCAGTACTTC

abundance: .
d_gene: TRBD1
j_gene: TRBJ1-1
v_gene: TRBV27
CDR3aa: CASSTETGVFSEAFF
CDR3nt: TGTGCCAGCAGTACAGAGACAGGGGTGTTTTCTGAAGCTTTCTTT

abundance: .
d_gene: TRBD2
j_gene: TRBJ2-5
v_gene: TRBV9
CDR3aa: CASSVAGGRAVETQYF
CDR3nt: TGTGCCAGCAGCGTAGCTGGCGGGAGGGCAGTAGAGACCCAGTACTTC

abundance: .
d_gene: TRBD1
j_gene: TRBJ2-7
v_gene: TRBV6-5
CDR3aa: CASSWDRGFYEQYF
CDR3nt: TGTGCCAGCAGCTGGGACAGGGGCTTCTACGAGCAGTACTTC

abundance: once
d_gene: .
j_gene: TRBJ1-1
v_gene: TRBV13
CDR3aa: CASSFPRENTEAFF
CDR3nt: TGTGCCAGCAGCTTCCCCCGGGAAAACACTGAAGCTTTCTTT

abundance: .
d_gene: .
j_gene: TRBJ1-1
v_gene: TRBV6-1
CDR3aa: CASSDQGPPYTEAFF
CDR3nt: TGTGCCAGCAGTGATCAGGGGCCGCCCTACACTGAAGCTTTCTTT

abundance: .
d_gene: .
j_gene: TRBJ1-6
v_gene: TRBV3-1/TRBV3-2
CDR3aa: CASSQAYDWVGNSPLHF
CDR3nt: TGTGCCAGCAGCCAAGCATATGACTGGGTAGGCAATTCACCCCTCCACTTT

abundance: .
d_gene: TRBD2
j_gene: TRBJ2-3
v_gene: TRBV24-1
CDR3aa: CATSDGTSGTSTDTQYF
CDR3nt: TGTGCCACCAGTGATGGGACTAGCGGAACTAGCACAGATACGCAGTATTTT

abundance: .
d_gene: TRBD1
j_gene: TRBJ1-1
v_gene: TRBV11-1
CDR3aa: CASSYRPGQGGTEAFF
CDR3nt: TGTGCCAGCAGCTACCGTCCCGGACAGGGAGGCACTGAAGCTTTCTTT

abundance: .
d_gene: TRBD2
j_gene: TRBJ2-2
v_gene: TRBV6-4
CDR3aa: CASSDSASGGENTGELFF
CDR3nt: TGTGCCAGCAGTGACTCGGCTAGCGGGGGGGAGAACACCGGGGAGCTGTTTTTT

abundance: .
d_gene: .
j_gene: TRBJ1-2
v_gene: TRBV10-1
CDR3aa: CASTREVEKGYTF
CDR3nt: TGCGCCAGCACTAGAGAGGTGGAGAAGGGCTACACCTTC

abundance: few
d_gene: .
j_gene: TRBJ1-2
v_gene: TRBV7-9
CDR3aa: CASSLALGGKDFYTF
CDR3nt: TGTGCCAGCAGCTTAGCGCTGGGGGGGAAAGATTTTTACACCTTC

abundance: .
d_gene: .
j_gene: TRBJ1-4
v_gene: TRBV18
CDR3aa: CASSPVRDATNEKLFF
CDR3nt: TGTGCCAGCTCACCAGTGAGGGATGCAACTAATGAAAAACTGTTTTTT

abundance: .
d_gene: .
j_gene: TRBJ1-1
v_gene: TRBV5-4
CDR3aa: CASSYGPPGGGNTEAFF
CDR3nt: TGTGCCAGCAGCTACGGGCCCCCCGGGGGGGGCAACACTGAAGCTTTCTTT

abundance: .
d_gene: .
j_gene: TRBJ1-3
v_gene: TRBV6-5
CDR3aa: CASSYGGAGNTIYF
CDR3nt: TGTGCCAGCAGTTACGGAGGGGCTGGAAACACCATATATTTT

abundance: .
d_gene: TRBD1
j_gene: TRBJ1-5
v_gene: TRBV7-2
CDR3aa: CASSFNRGNNQPQHF
CDR3nt: TGTGCCAGCAGCTTTAACAGGGGGAATAATCAGCCCCAGCATTTT

abundance: .
d_gene: .
j_gene: TRBJ1-5
v_gene: TRBV23-1
CDR3aa: CASSHRQEYSNQPQHF
CDR3nt: TGCGCCAGCAGTCACCGACAGGAGTATAGCAATCAGCCCCAGCATTTT

abundance: .
d_gene: TRBD1
j_gene: TRBJ1-1
v_gene: TRBV2
CDR3aa: CASRRTGTNTEAFF
CDR3nt: TGTGCCAGCAGACGGACAGGGACGAACACTGAAGCTTTCTTT

abundance: .
d_gene: .
j_gene: TRBJ2-5
v_gene: TRBV5-1
CDR3aa: CASSLEPPTYPYQETQYF
CDR3nt: TGCGCCAGCAGCTTGGAGCCCCCAACCTACCCTTACCAAGAGACCCAGTACTTC

abundance: .
d_gene: .
j_gene: TRBJ2-7
v_gene: TRBV7-9
CDR3aa: CASSPPVTYEQYF
CDR3nt: TGTGCCAGCAGCCCCCCCGTAACCTACGAGCAGTACTTC

abundance: .
d_gene: TRBD2
j_gene: TRBJ2-1
v_gene: TRBV18
CDR3aa: CASSPSIAGVGNEQFF
CDR3nt: TGTGCCAGCTCACCCTCGATAGCGGGAGTTGGAAATGAGCAGTTCTTC

abundance: .
d_gene: TRBD1
j_gene: TRBJ1-4
v_gene: TRBV29-1
CDR3aa: CSVEGQFDEKLFF
CDR3nt: TGCAGCGTAGAGGGACAGTTTGATGAAAAACTGTTTTTT

abundance: once
d_gene: TRBD1
j_gene: TRBJ1-4
v_gene: TRBV4-1
CDR3aa: CASSQRDRANEKLFF
CDR3nt: TGCGCCAGCAGCCAGAGGGACAGGGCGAATGAAAAACTGTTTTTT

abundance: .
d_gene: .
j_gene: TRBJ1-5
v_gene: TRBV2
CDR3aa: CASSGQGNQPQHF
CDR3nt: TGTGCCAGCAGTGGACAGGGCAATCAGCCCCAGCATTTT

abundance: .
d_gene: TRBD1
j_gene: TRBJ2-6
v_gene: TRBV4-1
CDR3aa: CASSPRQGSGANVLTF
CDR3nt: TGCGCCAGCAGCCCCCGACAGGGCTCTGGGGCCAACGTCCTGACTTTC

abundance: .
d_gene: .
j_gene: TRBJ2-3
v_gene: TRBV28
CDR3aa: CASSLATSPGHAGESTDTQYF
CDR3nt: TGTGCCAGCAGTTTAGCAACATCACCGGGACACGCTGGGGAAAGCACAGATACGCAGTATTTT

abundance: .
d_gene: .
j_gene: TRBJ1-3
v_gene: TRBV28
CDR3aa: CASRGSASGNTIYF
CDR3nt: TGTGCCAGCAGGGGCAGTGCAAGTGGAAACACCATATATTTT

abundance: .
d_gene: .
j_gene: TRBJ2-7
v_gene: TRBV5-4
CDR3aa: CASSLGGTNYEQYF
CDR3nt: TGTGCCAGCAGCTTGGGAGGGACAAACTACGAGCAGTACTTC

abundance: few
d_gene: TRBD2
j_gene: TRBJ2-1
v_gene: TRBV24-1
CDR3aa: CATSDLSAGANEQFF
CDR3nt: TGTGCCACCAGTGATCTATCAGCGGGAGCCAATGAGCAGTTCTTC

abundance: once
d_gene: .
j_gene: TRBJ1-5
v_gene: TRBV5-1
CDR3aa: CASSEGDSNQPQHF
CDR3nt: TGCGCCAGCTCGGAAGGGGATAGCAATCAGCCCCAGCATTTT

abundance: .
d_gene: .
j_gene: TRBJ2-6
v_gene: TRBV6-4
CDR3aa: CASSDDSSGANVLTF
CDR3nt: TGTGCCAGCAGTGACGACAGCTCTGGGGCCAACGTCCTGACTTTC

abundance: .
d_gene: .
j_gene: TRBJ1-3
v_gene: TRBV6-1
CDR3aa: CASSEQGRSGNTIYF
CDR3nt: TGTGCCAGCAGTGAACAGGGCCGCTCTGGAAACACCATATATTTT

abundance: .
d_gene: TRBD2
j_gene: TRBJ2-5
v_gene: TRBV9
CDR3aa: CASSVETSGEKETQYF
CDR3nt: TGTGCCAGCAGCGTAGAGACTAGCGGGGAAAAAGAGACCCAGTACTTC

abundance: once
d_gene: .
j_gene: TRBJ1-1
v_gene: TRBV6-2/TRBV6-3
CDR3aa: CASSFPRGRDTEAFF
CDR3nt: TGTGCCAGCAGTTTCCCGCGGGGGCGAGACACTGAAGCTTTCTTT

abundance: .
d_gene: .
j_gene: TRBJ2-7
v_gene: TRBV14
CDR3aa: CASSQVSGTAYEQYF
CDR3nt: TGTGCCAGCAGCCAAGTAAGCGGTACAGCCTACGAGCAGTACTTC

abundance: .
d_gene: TRBD2
j_gene: TRBJ2-1
v_gene: TRBV6-5
CDR3aa: CASSYAGGSYNEQFF
CDR3nt: TGTGCCAGCAGTTACGCGGGAGGGTCCTACAATGAGCAGTTCTTC

abundance: .
d_gene: .
j_gene: TRBJ1-1
v_gene: TRBV7-9
CDR3aa: CATRSAFF
CDR3nt: TGTGCCACTCGGTCGGCTTTCTTT

abundance: .
d_gene: TRBD1
j_gene: TRBJ1-4
v_gene: TRBV5-1
CDR3aa: CASSLDMTGREKLFF
CDR3nt: TGCGCCAGCAGCTTGGACATGACAGGGCGGGAAAAACTGTTTTTT

abundance: .
d_gene: TRBD2
j_gene: TRBJ2-7
v_gene: TRBV18
CDR3aa: CASSTGLAGGISYEQYF
CDR3nt: TGTGCCAGCTCTACGGGACTAGCGGGAGGAATTAGCTACGAGCAGTACTTC

abundance: few
d_gene: .
j_gene: TRBJ2-1
v_gene: TRBV5-4
CDR3aa: CASSPRSGSSYNEQFF
CDR3nt: TGTGCCAGCAGCCCCAGGTCCGGGAGCTCCTACAATGAGCAGTTCTTC

abundance: few
d_gene: TRBD2
j_gene: TRBJ2-1
v_gene: TRBV3-1/TRBV3-2
CDR3aa: CATGLAGTDEQFF
CDR3nt: TGTGCCACCGGACTAGCGGGGACCGATGAGCAGTTCTTC

abundance: .
d_gene: TRBD1
j_gene: TRBJ2-2
v_gene: TRBV3-1/TRBV3-2
CDR3aa: CASSRQGSGTGELFF
CDR3nt: TGTGCCAGCAGCCGACAGGGTTCTGGCACCGGGGAGCTGTTTTTT

abundance: .
d_gene: TRBD1
j_gene: TRBJ1-2
v_gene: TRBV10-3
CDR3aa: CAITGTGIYGYTF
CDR3nt: TGTGCCATTACCGGGACAGGGATCTATGGCTACACCTTC

abundance: .
d_gene: .
j_gene: TRBJ1-1
v_gene: TRBV18
CDR3aa: CASSPRPRSMNTEAFF
CDR3nt: TGTGCCAGCTCACCGAGACCGCGGAGCATGAACACTGAAGCTTTCTTT

abundance: once
d_gene: TRBD1
j_gene: TRBJ2-7
v_gene: TRBV19
CDR3aa: CATGQGAYEQYF
CDR3nt: TGTGCCACCGGACAGGGAGCCTACGAGCAGTACTTC

abundance: .
d_gene: .
j_gene: TRBJ1-1
v_gene: TRBV28
CDR3aa: CASSLRGAAEAFF
CDR3nt: TGTGCCAGCAGTTTACGGGGGGCGGCTGAAGCTTTCTTT

abundance: .
d_gene: .
j_gene: TRBJ1-3
v_gene: TRBV6-5
CDR3aa: CATTDTRSGNTIYF
CDR3nt: TGTGCCACCACGGACACCCGCTCTGGAAACACCATATATTTT

abundance: .
d_gene: TRBD1
j_gene: TRBJ1-1
v_gene: TRBV7-9
CDR3aa: CASSYQQGVWTEAFF
CDR3nt: TGTGCCAGCAGCTACCAACAGGGGGTATGGACTGAAGCTTTCTTT

abundance: .
d_gene: .
j_gene: TRBJ2-7
v_gene: TRBV7-2
CDR3aa: CASSPRFAEEQYF
CDR3nt: TGTGCCAGCAGCCCGCGGTTTGCGGAGGAGCAGTACTTC

abundance: .
d_gene: .
j_gene: TRBJ1-5
v_gene: TRBV28
CDR3aa: CASSLRRQPQHF
CDR3nt: TGTGCCAGCAGTCTACGGCGGCAGCCCCAGCATTTT

abundance: once
d_gene: .
j_gene: TRBJ1-2
v_gene: TRBV11-2
CDR3aa: CASSLGSTVQNYGYTF
CDR3nt: TGTGCCAGCAGCTTAGGGAGTACGGTTCAGAACTATGGCTACACCTTC

abundance: .
d_gene: TRBD1
j_gene: TRBJ1-4
v_gene: TRBV19
CDR3aa: CASSIGSRGQLRLFF
CDR3nt: TGTGCCAGTAGTATCGGGTCTAGGGGACAGCTTCGTCTGTTTTTT

abundance: .
d_gene: TRBD1
j_gene: TRBJ1-1
v_gene: TRBV10-1
CDR3aa: CASSLTRQGVEAFF
CDR3nt: TGCGCCAGCAGCCTGACTAGACAGGGAGTAGAAGCTTTCTTT

abundance: .
d_gene: TRBD1
j_gene: TRBJ1-3
v_gene: TRBV4-1
CDR3aa: CASSPGTGCGNTIYF
CDR3nt: TGCGCCAGCAGCCCGGGGACAGGGTGTGGAAACACCATATATTTT

abundance: .
d_gene: .
j_gene: TRBJ1-1
v_gene: TRBV5-4
CDR3aa: CASSLALQSNLNTEAFF
CDR3nt: TGTGCCAGCAGCTTGGCGTTACAGTCGAACTTGAACACTGAAGCTTTCTTT

abundance: .
d_gene: TRBD1
j_gene: TRBJ2-3
v_gene: TRBV6-6
CDR3aa: CASSPGQDITSTDTQYF
CDR3nt: TGTGCCAGCAGTCCCGGACAGGATATAACTAGCACAGATACGCAGTATTTT